The sequence of this TCR beta chain was determined in a study of PD-1 blockade in classical Hodgkin lymphoma. The overall study: Intravenous infusions of nivolumab 3 mg/kg reached patients every 2 weeks. The study, taken as a whole, reports: Lower baseline TCR diversity was reported for newly diagnosed patients than for healthy donors. Initiation of nivolumab under 1 year after ASCT led to exclusion of patients.

Germline loops: CDR1 SGHRS, CDR2 YFSETQ. This CDR3 is 17 amino acids long. The V end was cut by 0 bases, the J end by 2 bases, with 16 bases between. Every one of the patients relapsed after autologous stem cell transplantation (brentuximab vedotin exposure was variable). Patients showed best responses of complete response, partial response or progressive disease. Libraries were prepared by immunoSEQ multiplex PCR; TCRdb keeps only in-frame clonotypes and omits some of them. The table includes some 84,000 clones, about 89% detected once. As for this clone: Its antigen is still unknown.

Source: peripheral blood mononuclear cells (PBMCs), taken at baseline. The TCR sequence derives from a human donor with classical Hodgkin lymphoma. This chain joins TRBV5-1 and TRBJ2-3; D might be TRBD1 (6 bases). CDR3 sequence: CASSLGTRQDATDTQYF. CDR3 nucleotides: TGCGCCAGCAGCTTGGGCACCCGACAGGATGCCACAGATACGCAGTATTTT.